The clone carrying this TCR beta chain is judged medium-sized. This specimen belongs to a study of patients and donors after allogeneic stem cell transplantation. TCRdb redid the calling of the RT-PCR reads with MiXCR, one entry per CDR3 protein. This sample has 7,500 to 10,000 distinct CDR3 sequences; roughly 6.4% occur once, and the top ten carry 25% to 30%. The CDR3 loop spans 17 amino acids. The junction had 9 bases not matched to a gene; V was cut back by 7 bases and J by 0 bases. Per the germline V gene, CDR1 is MDHEN and CDR2 is SYDVKM. The clonotype was recovered from a human donor who was either an allogeneic HSCT recipient or a stem cell or donor lymphocyte infusion donor (not recorded which). It is not recorded whose cells these are; they may come from a transplant donor. The specimen sequenced was blood, either unsorted or a sorted T cell fraction (not recorded which). This chain connects TRBV28 to TRBJ2-1, with 10 bases identical to TRBD2. For the CDR3, the DNA is TGTGCCAGCATTTCCAGCGGGAGGGCGAGCTCCTACAATGAGCAGTTCTTC. Translated, it gives CASISSGRASSYNEQFF.